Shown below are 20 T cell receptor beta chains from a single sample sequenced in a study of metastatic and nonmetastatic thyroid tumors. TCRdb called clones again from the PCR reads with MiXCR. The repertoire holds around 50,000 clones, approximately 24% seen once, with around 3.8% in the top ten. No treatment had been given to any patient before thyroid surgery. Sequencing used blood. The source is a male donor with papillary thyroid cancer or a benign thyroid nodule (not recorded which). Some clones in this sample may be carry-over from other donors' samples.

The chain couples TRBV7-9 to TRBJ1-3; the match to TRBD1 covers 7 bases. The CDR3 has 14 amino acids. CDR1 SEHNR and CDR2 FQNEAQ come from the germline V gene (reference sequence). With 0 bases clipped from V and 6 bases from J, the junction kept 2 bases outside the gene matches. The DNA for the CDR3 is TGTGCCAGCAGCTTAGCCGGGACAGAAAACACCATATATTTT. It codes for CASSLAGTENTIYF.

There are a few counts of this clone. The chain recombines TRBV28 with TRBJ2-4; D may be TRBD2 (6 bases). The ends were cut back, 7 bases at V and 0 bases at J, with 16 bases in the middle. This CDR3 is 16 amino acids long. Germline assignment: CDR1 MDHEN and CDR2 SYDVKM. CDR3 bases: TGTGCCAGCATGTCCTCTAGCGTTCTAGCCAAAAACATTCAGTACTTC. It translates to CASMSSSVLAKNIQYF.

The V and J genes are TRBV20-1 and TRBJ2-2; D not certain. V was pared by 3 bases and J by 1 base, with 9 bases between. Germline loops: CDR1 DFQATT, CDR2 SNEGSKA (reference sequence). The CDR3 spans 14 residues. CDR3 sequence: CSASFAKNTGELFF. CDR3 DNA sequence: TGCAGTGCTAGTTTCGCTAAGAACACCGGGGAGCTGTTTTTT.

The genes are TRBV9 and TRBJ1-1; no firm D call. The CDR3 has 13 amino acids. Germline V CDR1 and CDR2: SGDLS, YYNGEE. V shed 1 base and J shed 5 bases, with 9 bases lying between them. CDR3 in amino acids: CASSVTLATEAFF. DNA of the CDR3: TGTGCCAGCAGCGTAACGCTTGCTACTGAAGCTTTCTTT. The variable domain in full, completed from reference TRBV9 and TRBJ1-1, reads DSGVTQTPKHLITATGQRVTLRCSPRSGDLSVYWYQQSLDQGLQFLIQYYNGEERAKGNILERFSAQQFPDLHSELNLSSLELGDSALYFCASSVTLATEAFFGQGTRLTVV.

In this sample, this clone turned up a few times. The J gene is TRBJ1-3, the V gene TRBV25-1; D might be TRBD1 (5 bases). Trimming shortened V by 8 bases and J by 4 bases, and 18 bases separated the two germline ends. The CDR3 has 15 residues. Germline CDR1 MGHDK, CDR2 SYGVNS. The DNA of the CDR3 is TGTGCCAGCCAGGGCCCCACCTCGGAGGGAAACACCATATATTTT. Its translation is CASQGPTSEGNTIYF.

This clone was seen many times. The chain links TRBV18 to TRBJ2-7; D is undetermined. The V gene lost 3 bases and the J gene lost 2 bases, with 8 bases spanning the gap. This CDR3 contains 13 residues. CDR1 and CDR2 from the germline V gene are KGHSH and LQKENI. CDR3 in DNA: TGTGCCAGCTCACCGACGGAAACCTACGAGCAGTACTTC. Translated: CASSPTETYEQYF.

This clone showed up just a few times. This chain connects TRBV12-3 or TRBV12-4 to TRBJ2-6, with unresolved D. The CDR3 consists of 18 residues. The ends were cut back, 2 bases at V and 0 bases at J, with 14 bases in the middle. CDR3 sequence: CASSLRSAAFSGANVLTF. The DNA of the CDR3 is TGTGCCAGCAGTTTAAGATCGGCAGCGTTCTCTGGGGCCAACGTCCTGACTTTC.

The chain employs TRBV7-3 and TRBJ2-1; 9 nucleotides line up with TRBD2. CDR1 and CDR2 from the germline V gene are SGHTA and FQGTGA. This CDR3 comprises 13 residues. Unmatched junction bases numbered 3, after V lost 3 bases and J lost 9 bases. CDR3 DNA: TGTGCCAGCAGCTTTAGCGGGGGCGGTGAGCAGTTCTTC. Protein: CASSFSGGGEQFF.

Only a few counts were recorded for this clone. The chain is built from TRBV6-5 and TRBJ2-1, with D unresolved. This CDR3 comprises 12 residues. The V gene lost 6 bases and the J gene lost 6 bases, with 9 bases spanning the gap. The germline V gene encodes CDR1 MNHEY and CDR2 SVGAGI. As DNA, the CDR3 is TGTGCCAGCAGCTTACTCAGCAATGAGCAGTTCTTC. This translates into CASSLLSNEQFF.

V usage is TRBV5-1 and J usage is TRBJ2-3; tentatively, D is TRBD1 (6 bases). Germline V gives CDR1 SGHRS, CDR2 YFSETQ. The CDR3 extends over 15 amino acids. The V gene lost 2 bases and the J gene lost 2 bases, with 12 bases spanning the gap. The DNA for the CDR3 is TGCGCCAGCAGCTTAGAGGACAGAGACACAGATACGCAGTATTTT. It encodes CASSLEDRDTDTQYF.

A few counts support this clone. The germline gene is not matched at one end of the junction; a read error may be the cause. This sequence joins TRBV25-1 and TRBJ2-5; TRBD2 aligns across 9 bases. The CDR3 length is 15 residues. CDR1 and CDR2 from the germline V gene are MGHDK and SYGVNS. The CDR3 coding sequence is TGTGCCAGCAGTGACCACCCTAGCGGGGTTGAGACCAAGTACTTC. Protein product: CASSDHPSGVETKYF.

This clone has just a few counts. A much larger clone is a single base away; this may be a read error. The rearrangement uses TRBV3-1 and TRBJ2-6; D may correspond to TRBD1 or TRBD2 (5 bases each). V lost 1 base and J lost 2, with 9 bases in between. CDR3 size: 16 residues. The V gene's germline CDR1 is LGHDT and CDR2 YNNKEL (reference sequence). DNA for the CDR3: TGTGCCAGCAGCCAAGTTAGAGGGGCTGGGGCCAACGTCCTGACTTTC. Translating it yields CASSQVRGAGANVLTF.

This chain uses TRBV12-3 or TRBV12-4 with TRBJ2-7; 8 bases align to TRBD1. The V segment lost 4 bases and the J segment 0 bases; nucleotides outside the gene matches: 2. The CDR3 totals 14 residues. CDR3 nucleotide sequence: TGTGCCAGCAGTTACGGACAGGGCTCCTACGAGCAGTACTTC. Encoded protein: CASSYGQGSYEQYF.

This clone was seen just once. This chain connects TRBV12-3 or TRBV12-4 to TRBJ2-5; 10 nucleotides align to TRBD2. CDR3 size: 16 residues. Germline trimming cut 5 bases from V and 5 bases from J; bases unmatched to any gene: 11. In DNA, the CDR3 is TGTGCCAGCAGTCCATCCCAAGCGGGAGGGCGGGAGACCCAGTACTTC. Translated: CASSPSQAGGRETQYF.

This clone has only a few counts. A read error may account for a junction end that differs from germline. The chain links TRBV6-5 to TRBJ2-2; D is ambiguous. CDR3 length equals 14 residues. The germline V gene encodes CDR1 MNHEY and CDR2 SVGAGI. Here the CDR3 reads CASSYSAGTGELFF. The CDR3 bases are TGTGCCAGCAGTTACTCTGCAGGCACCGGTGAGCTGTTTTTT.

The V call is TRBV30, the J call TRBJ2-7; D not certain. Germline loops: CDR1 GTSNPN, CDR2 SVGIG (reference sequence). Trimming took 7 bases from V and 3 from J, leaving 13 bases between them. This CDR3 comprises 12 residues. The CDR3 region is CAFEDGYYEQYF. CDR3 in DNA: TGTGCCTTTGAGGACGGATACTACGAGCAGTACTTC. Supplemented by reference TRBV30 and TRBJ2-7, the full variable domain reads SQTIHQWPATLVQPVGSPLSLECTVEGTSNPNLYWYRQAAGRGLQLLFYSVGIGQISSEVPQNLSASRPQDRQFILSSKKLLLSDSGFYLCAFEDGYYEQYFGPGTRLTVT.

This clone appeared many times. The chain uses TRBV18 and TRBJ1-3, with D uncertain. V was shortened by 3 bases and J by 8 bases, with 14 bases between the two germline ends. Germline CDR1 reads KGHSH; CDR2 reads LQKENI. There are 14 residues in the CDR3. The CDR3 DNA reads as TGTGCCAGCTCACCGAGACTACTCCCGGACACCATATATTTT. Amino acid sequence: CASSPRLLPDTIYF.

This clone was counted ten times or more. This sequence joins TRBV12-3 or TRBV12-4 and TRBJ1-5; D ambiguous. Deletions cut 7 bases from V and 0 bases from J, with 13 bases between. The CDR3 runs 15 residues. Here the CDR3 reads CASNLGLISNQPQHF. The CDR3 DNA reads TGTGCCAGCAATCTCGGACTCATTAGCAATCAGCCCCAGCATTTT.

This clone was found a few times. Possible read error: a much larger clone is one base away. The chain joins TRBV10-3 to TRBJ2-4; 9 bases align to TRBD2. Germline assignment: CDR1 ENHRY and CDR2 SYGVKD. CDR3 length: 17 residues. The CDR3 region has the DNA TGTGCCATCAGTGAGTCGGGACTAGCTTCAGCCAAAAACATTCGGTACTTC. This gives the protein CAISESGLASAKNIRYF.

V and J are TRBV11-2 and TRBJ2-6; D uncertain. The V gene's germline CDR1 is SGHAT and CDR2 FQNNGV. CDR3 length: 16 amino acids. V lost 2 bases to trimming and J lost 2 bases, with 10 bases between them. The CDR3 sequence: CASSLRGRTGANVLTF. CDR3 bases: TGTGCCAGCAGCTTAAGAGGCAGAACTGGGGCCAACGTCCTGACTTTC.